Each of the 10 T cell receptor beta chains below was sequenced from the same sample in a study of blood T cell repertoires in COVID-19. Sequenced by immunoSEQ multiplex PCR; TCRdb stores in-frame clones only, minus some. Of about 280,000 clones listed, roughly nine tenths were seen once; the top ten hold 5.5% to 7%. Material: PBMCs or T cells enriched from blood (not recorded which). The receptors originated from a woman between 40 and 50 years old who had recovered from COVID-19.

This clone was counted a single time. The rearrangement links TRBV12-3 or TRBV12-4 to TRBJ2-7; a possible D gene is TRBD2 (5 bases). V dropped 2 bases and J dropped 0 bases, with 5 bases sitting between them. This CDR3 is built from 13 residues. The CDR3 loop reads CASSLSGSYEQYF. CDR3 DNA: TGTGCCAGCAGTTTAAGCGGCTCCTACGAGCAGTACTTC.

The rearrangement links TRBV2 to TRBJ2-5, with D maybe TRBD1 (5 bases). V gave up 2 bases and J gave up 5 bases, with 12 bases separating them. Germline V lookup: CDR1 SNHLY, CDR2 FYNNEI. The CDR3 consists of 14 residues. CDR3 loop: CASSEQGAMETQYF. DNA of the CDR3: TGTGCCAGCAGTGAACAAGGGGCTATGGAGACCCAGTACTTC.

This clone occurred a few times. This chain links TRBV30 with TRBJ2-7; TRBD1 matches at 9 bases. The V and J ends lost 7 bases and 2 bases, in that order; junction bases with no gene match: 3. Per germline, CDR1 GTSNPN and CDR2 SVGIG (reference sequence). The CDR3 runs 12 residues. CDR3 amino acids: CALGTGTYEQYF. The CDR3, as DNA: TGTGCCTTGGGGACAGGGACCTACGAGCAGTACTTC.

J is TRBJ2-1 and V is TRBV3-1 (or the pseudogene TRBV3-2); D might be TRBD2 (6 bases). With 1 base removed from V and 7 bases from J, the gap between germline ends came to 17 bases. In germline, CDR1 is LGHDT, CDR2 YNNKEL (reference sequence). The CDR3 is 16 residues long. CDR3 nucleotides: TGTGCCAGCAGCCAAGGTTCGACGGGAGTATCAAATGAGCAGTTCTTC. Its translation: CASSQGSTGVSNEQFF.

This rearrangement joins TRBV4-3 to TRBJ2-5, with 7 bases identical to TRBD2. Trimming cost V 1 base and J 5 bases; bases outside gene matches: 10. CDR3 length: 16 residues. The germline CDR1 and CDR2 sequences are LGHNA and YSLEER. CDR3 in amino acids: CASSQAVGRAYETQYF. The CDR3 DNA follows: TGCGCCAGCAGCCAAGCTGTAGGGAGGGCCTATGAGACCCAGTACTTC.

The V call is TRBV6-5, the J call TRBJ2-5, with D perhaps matching TRBD2 (6 bases). This CDR3 region has 15 residues. V was shortened by 1 base and J by 1 base, with 10 bases between the two germline ends. In germline, CDR1 is MNHEY, CDR2 SVGAGI. The CDR3, as DNA: TGTGCCAGCAGTTACTTCGTGGGGGGCCAAGAGACCCAGTACTTC. This translates into CASSYFVGGQETQYF.

The chain combines TRBV9 with TRBJ2-5; D is uncertain. The length of the CDR3 is 16 residues. Trimming took off 4 bases at V and 2 bases at J, with 18 bases between the two ends. In germline, CDR1 is SGDLS, CDR2 YYNGEE. The CDR3 DNA reads as TGTGCCAGCAGCACACATTCCCCGAGCGCACAAGAGACCCAGTACTTC. It encodes CASSTHSPSAQETQYF.

This chain connects TRBV11-3 to TRBJ2-1, with D perhaps matching TRBD1 (6 bases). Trimming removed 3 bases at V and 6 bases at J, with 9 bases between. The CDR3 has 13 residues. Per germline, CDR1 SGHNT and CDR2 YENEEA. CDR3 DNA sequence: TGTGCCAGCAGCTTTTCACAGGGCAATGAGCAGTTCTTC. Translation gives CASSFSQGNEQFF.

J is TRBJ2-7 and V is TRBV28; the D is unclear. The CDR3 is 16 residues long. Germline CDR1 and CDR2: MDHEN and SYDVKM. Trimming pared 5 bases from V and 0 bases from J, leaving 17 bases between. The CDR3 region is CASSPPWASTSYEQYF. The CDR3 coding sequence is TGTGCCAGCAGTCCCCCTTGGGCGTCCACCTCCTACGAGCAGTACTTC.

This rearrangement joins TRBV29-1 to TRBJ2-5, with 10 bases matching TRBD2. In germline, CDR1 is SQVTM, CDR2 ANQGSEA. This CDR3 spans 15 amino acids. Losses at the gene ends were 4 bases for V and 4 bases for J; bases not matched to a gene: 9. CDR3 sequence: CSVGTSGIVGETQYF. DNA for the CDR3: TGCAGCGTTGGTACTAGCGGGATAGTGGGAGAGACCCAGTACTTC.